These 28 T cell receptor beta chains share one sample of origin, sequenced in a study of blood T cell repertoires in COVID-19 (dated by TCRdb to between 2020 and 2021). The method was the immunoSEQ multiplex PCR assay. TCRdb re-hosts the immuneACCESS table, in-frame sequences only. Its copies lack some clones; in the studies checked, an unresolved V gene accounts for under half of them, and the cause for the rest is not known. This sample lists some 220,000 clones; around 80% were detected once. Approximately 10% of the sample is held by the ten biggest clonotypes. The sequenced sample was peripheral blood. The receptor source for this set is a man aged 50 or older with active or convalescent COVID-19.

CDR3 sequence reads: CASSLWLAGRNEQFF. DNA for the CDR3: TGTGCCAGCAGTTTATGGCTAGCGGGGCGCAATGAGCAGTTCTTC. The J gene is TRBJ2-1, the V gene TRBV28, with 9 bases lining up with TRBD2. The CDR3 is 15 amino acids. V shed 0 bases, J shed 6 bases, and the junction held 3 bases outside the gene matches. The germline gives CDR1 MDHEN, CDR2 SYDVKM. Supplemented by reference TRBV28 and TRBJ2-1, the full variable domain reads DVKVTQSSRYLVKRTGEKVFLECVQDMDHENMFWYRQDPGLGLRLIYFSYDVKMKEKGDIPEGYSVSREKKERFSLILESASTNQTSMYLCASSLWLAGRNEQFFGPGTRLTVL.

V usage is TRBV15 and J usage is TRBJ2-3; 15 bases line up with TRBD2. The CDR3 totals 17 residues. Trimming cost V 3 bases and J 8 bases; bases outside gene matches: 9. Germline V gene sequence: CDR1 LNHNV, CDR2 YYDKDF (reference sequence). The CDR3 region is CATSSGLAGGLSSTQYF. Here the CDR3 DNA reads TGTGCCACCAGCAGCGGACTAGCGGGGGGGCTTAGTTCTACGCAGTATTTT.

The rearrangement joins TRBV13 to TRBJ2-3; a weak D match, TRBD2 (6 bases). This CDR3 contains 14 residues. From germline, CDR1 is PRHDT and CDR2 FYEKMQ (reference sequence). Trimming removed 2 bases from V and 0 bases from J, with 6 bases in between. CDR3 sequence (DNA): TGTGCCAGCAGCTTAAGCGGGAGCACAGATACGCAGTATTTT. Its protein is CASSLSGSTDTQYF.

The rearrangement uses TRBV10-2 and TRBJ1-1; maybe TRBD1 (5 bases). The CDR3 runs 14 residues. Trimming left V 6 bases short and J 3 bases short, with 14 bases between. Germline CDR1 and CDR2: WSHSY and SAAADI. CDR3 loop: CASRLGPWDTEAFF. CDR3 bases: TGCGCCAGCAGGTTGGGGCCTTGGGACACTGAAGCTTTCTTT.

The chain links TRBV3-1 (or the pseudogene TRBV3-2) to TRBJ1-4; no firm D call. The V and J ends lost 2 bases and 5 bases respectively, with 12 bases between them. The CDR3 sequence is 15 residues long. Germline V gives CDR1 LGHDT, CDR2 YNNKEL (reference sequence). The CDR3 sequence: CASSQSSWENEKLFF. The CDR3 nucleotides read TGTGCCAGCAGCCAATCCTCCTGGGAGAATGAAAAACTGTTTTTT.

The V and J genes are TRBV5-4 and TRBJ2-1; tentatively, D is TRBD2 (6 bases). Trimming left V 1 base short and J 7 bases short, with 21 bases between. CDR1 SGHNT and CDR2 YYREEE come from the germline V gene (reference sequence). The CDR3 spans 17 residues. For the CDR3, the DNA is TGTGCCAGCAGCTTGTGGCAGGGCGGGGCTGTACTTAATGAGCAGTTCTTC. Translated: CASSLWQGGAVLNEQFF.

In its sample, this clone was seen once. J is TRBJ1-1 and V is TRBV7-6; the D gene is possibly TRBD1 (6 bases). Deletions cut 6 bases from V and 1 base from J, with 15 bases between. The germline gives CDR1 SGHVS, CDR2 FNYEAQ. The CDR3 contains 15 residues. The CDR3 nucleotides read TGTGCCAGCAGATCAGCCGGGACAAGGAACACTGAAGCTTTCTTT. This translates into CASRSAGTRNTEAFF.

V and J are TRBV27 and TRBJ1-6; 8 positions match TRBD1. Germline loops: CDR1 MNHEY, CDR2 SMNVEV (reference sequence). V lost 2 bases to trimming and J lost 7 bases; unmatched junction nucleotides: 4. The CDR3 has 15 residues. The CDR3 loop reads CASSLQGAENSPLHF. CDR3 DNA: TGTGCCAGCAGTTTACAGGGGGCTGAGAATTCACCCCTCCACTTT.

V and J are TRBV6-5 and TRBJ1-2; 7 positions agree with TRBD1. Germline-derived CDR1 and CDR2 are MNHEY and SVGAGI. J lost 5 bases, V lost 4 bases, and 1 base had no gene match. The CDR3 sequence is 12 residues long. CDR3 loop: CASSLQGYGYTF. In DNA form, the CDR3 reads TGTGCCAGCAGTTTACAGGGGTATGGCTACACCTTC.

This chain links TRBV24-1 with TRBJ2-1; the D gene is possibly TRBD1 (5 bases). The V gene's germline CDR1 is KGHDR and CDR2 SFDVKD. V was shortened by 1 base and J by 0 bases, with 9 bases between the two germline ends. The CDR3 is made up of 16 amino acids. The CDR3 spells CATSDFRAASYNEQFF. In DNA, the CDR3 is TGTGCCACCAGTGATTTCAGGGCAGCCTCCTACAATGAGCAGTTCTTC.

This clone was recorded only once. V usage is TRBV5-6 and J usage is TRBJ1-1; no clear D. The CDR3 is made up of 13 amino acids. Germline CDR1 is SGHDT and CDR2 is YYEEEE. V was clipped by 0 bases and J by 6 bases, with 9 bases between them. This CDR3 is CASSLGGLAEAFF. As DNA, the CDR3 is TGTGCCAGCAGCTTGGGTGGGCTCGCTGAAGCTTTCTTT.

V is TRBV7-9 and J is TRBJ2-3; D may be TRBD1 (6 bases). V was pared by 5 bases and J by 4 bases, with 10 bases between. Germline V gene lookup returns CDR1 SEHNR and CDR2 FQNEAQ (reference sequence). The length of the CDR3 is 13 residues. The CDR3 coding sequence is TGTGCCAGCAGCCCCCGACAGGCAGATACGCAGTATTTT. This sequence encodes CASSPRQADTQYF.

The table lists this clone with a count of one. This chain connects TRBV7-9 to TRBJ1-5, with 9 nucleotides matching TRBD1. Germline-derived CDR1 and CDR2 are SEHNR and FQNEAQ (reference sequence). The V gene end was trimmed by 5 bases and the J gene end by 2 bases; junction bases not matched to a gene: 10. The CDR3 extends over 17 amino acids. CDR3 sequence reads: CASSEGQGGRGNQPQHF. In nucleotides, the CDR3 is TGTGCCAGCAGCGAGGGACAGGGTGGTAGAGGCAATCAGCCCCAGCATTTT.

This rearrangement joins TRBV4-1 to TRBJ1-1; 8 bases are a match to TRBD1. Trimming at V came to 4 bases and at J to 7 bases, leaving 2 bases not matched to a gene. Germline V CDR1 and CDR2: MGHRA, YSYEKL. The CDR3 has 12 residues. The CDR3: CASSPDRGEAFF. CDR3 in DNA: TGCGCCAGCAGCCCAGACAGGGGTGAAGCTTTCTTT.

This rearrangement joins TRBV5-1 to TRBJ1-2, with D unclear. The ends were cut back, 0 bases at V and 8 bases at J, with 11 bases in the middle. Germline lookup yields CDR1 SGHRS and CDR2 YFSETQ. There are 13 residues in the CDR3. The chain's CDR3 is CASSLGGSGGYTF. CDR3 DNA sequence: TGCGCCAGCAGCTTGGGTGGCAGCGGGGGCTACACCTTC.

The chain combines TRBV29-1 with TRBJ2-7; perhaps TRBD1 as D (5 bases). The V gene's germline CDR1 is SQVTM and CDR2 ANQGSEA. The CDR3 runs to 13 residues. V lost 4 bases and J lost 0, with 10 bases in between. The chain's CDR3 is CSVGGRDSYEQYF. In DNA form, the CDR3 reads TGCAGCGTTGGGGGCAGGGACTCCTACGAGCAGTACTTC.

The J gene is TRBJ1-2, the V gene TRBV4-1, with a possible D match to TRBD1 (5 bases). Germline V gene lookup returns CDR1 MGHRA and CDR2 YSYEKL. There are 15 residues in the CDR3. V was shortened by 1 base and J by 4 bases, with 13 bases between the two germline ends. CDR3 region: CASSQVGGGFYGYTF. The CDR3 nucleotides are TGCGCCAGCAGCCAAGTTGGCGGGGGGTTCTATGGCTACACCTTC.

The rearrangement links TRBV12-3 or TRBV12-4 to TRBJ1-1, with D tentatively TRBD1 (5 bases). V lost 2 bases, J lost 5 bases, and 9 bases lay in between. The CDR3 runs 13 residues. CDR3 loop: CASSLLPGTEAFF. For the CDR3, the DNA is TGTGCCAGCAGTTTATTGCCAGGGACTGAAGCTTTCTTT.

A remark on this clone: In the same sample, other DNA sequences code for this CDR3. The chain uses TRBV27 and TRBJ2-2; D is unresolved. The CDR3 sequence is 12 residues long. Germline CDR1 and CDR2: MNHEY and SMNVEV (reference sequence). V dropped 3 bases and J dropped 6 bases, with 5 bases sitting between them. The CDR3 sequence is CASSFSAGELFF. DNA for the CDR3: TGTGCCAGCAGTTTCTCGGCCGGGGAGCTGTTTTTT.

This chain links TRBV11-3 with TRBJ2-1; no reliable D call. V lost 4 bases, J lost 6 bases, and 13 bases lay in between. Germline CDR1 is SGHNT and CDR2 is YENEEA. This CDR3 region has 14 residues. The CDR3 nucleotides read TGTGCCAGCAGCTCGAGCCCCCGCTCCAATGAGCAGTTCTTC. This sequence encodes CASSSSPRSNEQFF. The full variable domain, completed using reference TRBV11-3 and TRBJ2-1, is EAGVVQSPRYKIIEKKQPVAFWCNPISGHNTLYWYLQNLGQGPELLIRYENEEAVDDSQLPKDRFSAERLKGVDSTLKIQPAELGDSAVYLCASSSSPRSNEQFFGPGTRLTVL.

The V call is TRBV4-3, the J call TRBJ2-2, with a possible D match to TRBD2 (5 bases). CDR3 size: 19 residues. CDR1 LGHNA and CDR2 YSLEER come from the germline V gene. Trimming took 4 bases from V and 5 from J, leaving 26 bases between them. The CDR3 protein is CASSLLGSTNPPGTGELFF. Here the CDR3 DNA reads TGCGCCAGCAGCCTATTGGGGTCCACAAATCCCCCGGGGACCGGGGAGCTGTTTTTT.

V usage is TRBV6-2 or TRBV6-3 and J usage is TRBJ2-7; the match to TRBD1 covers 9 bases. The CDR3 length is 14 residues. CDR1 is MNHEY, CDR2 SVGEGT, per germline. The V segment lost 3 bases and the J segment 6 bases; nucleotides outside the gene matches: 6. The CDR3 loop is CASSYLQGAGEQYF. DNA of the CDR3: TGTGCCAGCAGTTATCTACAGGGGGCTGGCGAGCAGTACTTC.

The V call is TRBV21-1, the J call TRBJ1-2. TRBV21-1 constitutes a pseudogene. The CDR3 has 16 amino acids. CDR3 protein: CASSKVGRGGGYGYTF. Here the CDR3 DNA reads TGTGCCAGCAGCAAAGTAGGTCGGGGAGGAGGCTATGGCTACACCTTC.

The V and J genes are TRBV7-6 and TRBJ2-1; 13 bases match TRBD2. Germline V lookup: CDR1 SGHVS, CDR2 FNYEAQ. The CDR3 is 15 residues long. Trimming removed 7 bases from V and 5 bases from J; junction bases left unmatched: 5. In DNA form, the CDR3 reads TGTGCCAGCACCAGACTAGCGGGAGGAGACAATGAGCAGTTCTTC. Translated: CASTRLAGGDNEQFF.

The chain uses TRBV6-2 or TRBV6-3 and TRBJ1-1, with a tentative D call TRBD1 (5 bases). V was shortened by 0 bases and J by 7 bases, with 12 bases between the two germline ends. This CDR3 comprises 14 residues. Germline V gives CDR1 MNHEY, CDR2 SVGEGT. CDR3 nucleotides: TGTGCCAGCAGTTACTCGCGGGGCCGAGGTGAAGCTTTCTTT. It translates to CASSYSRGRGEAFF.

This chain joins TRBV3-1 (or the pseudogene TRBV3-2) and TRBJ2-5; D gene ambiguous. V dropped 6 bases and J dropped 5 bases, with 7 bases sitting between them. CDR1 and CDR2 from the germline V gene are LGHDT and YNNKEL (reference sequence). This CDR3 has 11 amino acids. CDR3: CASSYGETQYF. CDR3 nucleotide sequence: TGTGCCAGCAGTTACGGGGAGACCCAGTACTTC.

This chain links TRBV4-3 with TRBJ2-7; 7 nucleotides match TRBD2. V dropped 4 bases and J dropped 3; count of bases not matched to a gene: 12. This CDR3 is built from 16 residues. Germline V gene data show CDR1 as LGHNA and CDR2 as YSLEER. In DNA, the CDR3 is TGCGCCAGCAGCCCTCACTGGGGAGGGGCTTTCTACGAGCAGTACTTC. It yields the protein CASSPHWGGAFYEQYF.

CDR3 sequence: CSAESGEKLFF. The CDR3 bases are TGCAGTGCCGAAAGCGGTGAAAAACTGTTTTTT. This sequence joins TRBV20-1 and TRBJ1-4, with D unresolved. The CDR3 is 11 residues long. Per the germline V gene, CDR1 is DFQATT and CDR2 is SNEGSKA (reference sequence). V lost 6 bases to trimming and J lost 7 bases, with 9 bases between them.